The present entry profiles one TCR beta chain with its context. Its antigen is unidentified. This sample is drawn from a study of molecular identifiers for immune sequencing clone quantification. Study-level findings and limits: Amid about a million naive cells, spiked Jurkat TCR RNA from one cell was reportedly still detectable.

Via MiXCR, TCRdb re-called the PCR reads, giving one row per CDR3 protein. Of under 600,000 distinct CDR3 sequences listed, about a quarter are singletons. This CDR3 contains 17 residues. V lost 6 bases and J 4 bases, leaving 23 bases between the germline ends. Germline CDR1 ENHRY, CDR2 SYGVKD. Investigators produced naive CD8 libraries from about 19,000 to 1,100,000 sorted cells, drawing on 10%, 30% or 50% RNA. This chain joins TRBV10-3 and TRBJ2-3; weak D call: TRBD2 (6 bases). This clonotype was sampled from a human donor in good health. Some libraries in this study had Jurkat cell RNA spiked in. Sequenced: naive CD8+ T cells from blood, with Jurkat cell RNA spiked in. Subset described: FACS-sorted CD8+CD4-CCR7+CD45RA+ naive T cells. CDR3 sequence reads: CAIRGTTTSKKADTQYF. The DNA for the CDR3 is TGTGCCATCAGGGGGACCACGACTAGTAAGAAGGCAGATACGCAGTATTTT.